The rows below give T cell receptor beta chains drawn from one sample of a study of cytomegalovirus exposure and HLA in healthy donors. The assay was immunoSEQ multiplex PCR, and TCRdb's table has in-frame clones only and misses some. The table has a few hundred thousand clones, 86% seen once. The sample comprised PBMCs. The receptors were gathered from a woman under 30 in good health and CMV-seronegative. CDR3s leave out the opening cysteine and the closing phenylalanine or tryptophan.

16 TRBJ1-3 TRBV5-6 ASSLDRTGYFSGNTIY
14 TRBJ2-1 TRBV9 ASSVTGTSGSNEQF
11 TRBJ2-1 TRBV5-1 ASMHRGNNEQF
14 TRBJ2-3 TRBV6-5 ASSYAAGPSTDTQY
12 TRBJ2-1 TRBV29-1 SVAPADKYNEQF
13 TRBJ1-4 TRBV6-5 ASSYSGQGREKLF
12 TRBJ1-1 TRBV6-1 ASSRGTVEHEAF
12 TRBJ1-4 TRBV11-2 ASSFGQGIEKLF
13 TRBJ1-5 TRBV5-6 ASSSWWTGNQPQH
16 TRBJ2-6 TRBV6-1 ASSARGGTYSGANVLT
16 TRBJ2-2 TRBV4-2 ASSQGGLAGLKTGELF
13 TRBJ2-7 TRBV19 ASSVGTGGSYEQY
12 TRBJ2-3 TRBV30 AWSVRGGADTQY
14 TRBJ2-1 TRBV29-1 SVEDLRGLADNEQF
10 TRBJ1-1 TRBV6-5 ASSDPGVEAF
11 TRBJ1-2 TRBV6-5 ASITGGAYGYT
13 TRBJ1-3 TRBV5-1 ASSLEQVSGNTIY
14 TRBJ1-2 TRBV7-2 ASSSEYRVASYGYT
12 TRBJ1-4 TRBV19 ASSPQAGNEKLF
10 TRBJ1-4 TRBV29-1 SAEPRVGKLF
10 TRBJ2-7 TRBV29-1 SVEGGGYEQY
11 TRBJ2-5 TRBV4-1 ASSHFLWQTQY
13 TRBJ2-1 TRBV11-3 ASRTQGGGDNEQF
12 TRBJ1-1 TRBV2 ASRLQTRSTEAF
13 TRBJ2-3 TRBV7-9 ASSLILAEGDTQY
12 TRBJ1-2 TRBV4-1 ASSQEGRPPGYT
10 TRBJ1-5 TRBV5-8 ASSQVVQPQH
12 TRBJ1-2 TRBV25-1 ASSELVQPYGYT
15 TRBJ2-7 TRBV7-6 ASSLVSLAGYSYEQY
13 TRBJ1-2 TRBV4-3 ASSQDRQGALGYT
14 TRBJ1-4 TRBV4-1 ASSPLRAGVNEKLF
12 TRBJ2-7 TRBV19 ASSTPGRGKEQY